This T cell receptor beta chain is drawn from a study of blood T cell repertoires in COVID-19. Study context: The United States, Italy and Spain provided the acute and convalescent COVID-19 samples.

Germline CDR1 MDHEN, CDR2 SYDVKM. The CDR3 is made up of 19 amino acids. The J segment lost 2 bases and the V segment lost 6 bases, leaving 12 bases of the junction unmatched. Measured with immunoSEQ multiplex PCR; TCRdb has only the in-frame clones, and not every one. The sample records around 100,000 clones, roughly nine tenths being singletons. The clonotype was recovered from a man between 45 and 60 years old with acute or convalescent COVID-19. This chain links TRBV28 with TRBJ2-4; 14 nucleotides match TRBD2. The sequencing sample was made of peripheral blood. The CDR3 is CASSPGLAGANGTKNIQYF. The CDR3 bases are TGTGCCAGCAGCCCGGGACTAGCGGGAGCAAATGGGACCAAAAACATTCAGTACTTC.